Given below is one T cell receptor (beta chain) in context. The antigen remains undetermined. Generated by immunoSEQ multiplex PCR, the TCRdb table keeps only in-frame clones and is missing some. Here the sample spans some 140,000 clones, around nine tenths being singletons. This entry comes from a study of T cell responses to AZD1222 COVID-19 vaccine. General study points: Recipients of two AZD1222 doses showed rising Spike-specific TCR breadth and depth. Close to half of all spike-specific TCRs reportedly target regions of the variants that are unmutated. Repertoire sampling occurred only after the peak T cell response.

J was trimmed by 5 bases and V by 4 bases; bases with no gene match: 12. Germline V gene sequence: CDR1 LGHDT, CDR2 YNNKEL (reference sequence). This CDR3 region has 17 residues. The J gene is TRBJ2-1, the V gene TRBV3-1 (or the pseudogene TRBV3-2), with 9 bases aligning to TRBD2. Sequenced here: peripheral blood, sampled on day 0 of AZD1222 vaccination. The TCR comes from an adult in good health. CDR3 sequence (DNA): TGTGCCAGCAGCCCCGGTGGGCATAGCGGGGGACACAATGAGCAGTTCTTC. Translation gives CASSPGGHSGGHNEQFF.